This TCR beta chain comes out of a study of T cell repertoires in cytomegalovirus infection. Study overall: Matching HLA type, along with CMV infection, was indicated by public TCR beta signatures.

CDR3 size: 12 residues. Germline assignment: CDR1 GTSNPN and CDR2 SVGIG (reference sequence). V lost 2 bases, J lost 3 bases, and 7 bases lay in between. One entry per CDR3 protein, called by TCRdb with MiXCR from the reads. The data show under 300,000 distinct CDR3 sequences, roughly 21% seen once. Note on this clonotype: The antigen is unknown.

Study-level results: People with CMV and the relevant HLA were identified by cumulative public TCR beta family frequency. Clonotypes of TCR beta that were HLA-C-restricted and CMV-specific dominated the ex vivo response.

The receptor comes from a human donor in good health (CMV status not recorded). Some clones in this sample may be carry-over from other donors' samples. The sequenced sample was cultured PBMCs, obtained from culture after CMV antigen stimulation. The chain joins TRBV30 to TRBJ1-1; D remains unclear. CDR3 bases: TGTGCCTGGAGTCAACTGGACACTGAAGCTTTCTTT. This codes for CAWSQLDTEAFF.